The 15 T cell receptor beta chains below come from one sample, sequenced in a study of T cell repertoires in ileal Crohn's disease. The time point: neoterminal ileum biopsy at postoperative endoscopy, about 6 months after surgery. The repertoire was sequenced with immunoSEQ multiplex PCR; TCRdb's copy has only in-frame clones and lacks some. This table has about 7,400 clones, approximately 81% appearing once. The sample consisted of ileal tissue. The receptor source for this set is an adult with Crohn's disease.

J is TRBJ1-2 and V is TRBV6-5, with D perhaps matching TRBD1 (5 bases). The CDR3 consists of 13 residues. V dropped 6 bases and J dropped 4 bases, with 12 bases sitting between them. Germline CDR1 and CDR2: MNHEY and SVGAGI. CDR3 protein: CASSSETVYGYTF. The CDR3, as DNA: TGTGCCAGCAGCTCCGAGACAGTCTATGGCTACACCTTC.

The chain employs TRBV4-1 and TRBJ2-7, with 8 bases lining up with TRBD1. Unmatched junction bases numbered 13, after V lost 4 bases and J lost 5 bases. From germline, CDR1 is MGHRA and CDR2 YSYEKL. The CDR3 extends over 16 amino acids. CDR3 protein: CASSPPMGQGAHEQYF. In nucleotides, the CDR3 is TGCGCCAGCAGCCCCCCCATGGGGCAGGGGGCACACGAGCAGTACTTC.

This clone is large in the sample. The rearrangement joins TRBV2 to TRBJ1-5; 8 bases fit TRBD1. Germline V gene sequence: CDR1 SNHLY, CDR2 FYNNEI. Trimming at V came to 1 base and at J to 6 bases, leaving 14 bases not matched to a gene. This CDR3 is built from 18 residues. DNA of the CDR3: TGTGCCAGCAGTGAAGGGACAGGGCACCTGACGGGGGGTCAGCCCCAGCATTTT. The encoded protein is CASSEGTGHLTGGQPQHF.

The rearrangement joins TRBV7-9 to TRBJ2-3; D is perhaps TRBD2 (5 bases). There are 15 residues in the CDR3. V was pared by 6 bases and J by 0 bases, with 13 bases between. Germline V lookup: CDR1 SEHNR, CDR2 FQNEAQ (reference sequence). This CDR3 reads CASRNRGPSTDTQYF. The CDR3 coding sequence is TGTGCCAGCAGAAATAGAGGGCCTAGCACAGATACGCAGTATTTT.

The chain is built from TRBV11-2 and TRBJ2-7; 7 nucleotides match TRBD2. Unmatched junction bases numbered 5, after V lost 2 bases and J lost 7 bases. CDR1 SGHAT and CDR2 FQNNGV come from the germline V gene. The CDR3 spans 13 residues. CDR3 nucleotide sequence: TGTGCCAGCAGCTTACGAGCGGGGCTGGAGCAGTACTTC. It translates to CASSLRAGLEQYF.

This chain joins TRBV5-1 and TRBJ1-6, with unresolved D. The CDR3 is 13 amino acids. CDR1 and CDR2 from the germline V gene are SGHRS and YFSETQ. The V end lost 4 bases, the J end lost 5 bases, and 7 bases lay between the germline ends. This CDR3 reads CASSVTDNSPLHF. CDR3 nucleotides: TGCGCCAGCAGCGTAACGGATAATTCACCCCTCCACTTT.

The chain links TRBV6-1 to TRBJ1-2; D is ambiguous. The CDR3 runs 14 residues. Trimming shortened V by 0 bases and J by 8 bases, and 13 bases separated the two germline ends. From germline, CDR1 is MNHNS and CDR2 SASEGT. CDR3 coding DNA: TGTGCCAGCAGTGAAGCCCCAAATGTGGGCGGCTACACCTTC. Translation gives CASSEAPNVGGYTF.

This clone is large. The V call is TRBV5-4, the J call TRBJ2-1; tentative D call: TRBD2 (7 bases). The germline V gene has CDR1 SGHNT and CDR2 YYREEE (reference sequence). Trimming shortened V by 4 bases and J by 5 bases, and 16 bases separated the two germline ends. The CDR3 is made up of 15 amino acids. CDR3 nucleotide sequence: TGTGCCAGCAGCGGGGGGGGCACAAATCACAATGAGCAGTTCTTC. Translating it yields CASSGGGTNHNEQFF.

This clone was recorded only once. The DNA for the CDR3 is TGTGCCAGCAGCTTCCCAGGGGGAAGTTATCAGAGCTACACCTTC. Translation gives CASSFPGGSYQSYTF. The chain combines TRBV5-8 with TRBJ1-2; 7 nucleotides align to TRBD1. V was clipped by 2 bases and J by 9 bases; unmatched bases: 13. The CDR3 consists of 15 residues. Germline V gene lookup returns CDR1 SGHTS and CDR2 YDEGEE. Combining the CDR3 with reference TRBV5-8 and TRBJ1-2 gives the whole variable domain EAGVTQSPTHLIKTRGQQATLRCSPISGHTSVYWYQQALGLGLQFLLWYDEGEERNRGNFPPRFSGRQFPNYSSELNVNALELEDSALYLCASSFPGGSYQSYTFGSGTRLTVV.

The J gene is TRBJ2-2, the V gene TRBV7-3, with a weak D call TRBD1 (6 bases). Looked up from germline, CDR1 is SGHTA and CDR2 is FQGTGA. The CDR3 has 14 residues. V was cut by 5 bases and J by 5 bases, with 12 bases left in between. CDR3 DNA: TGTGCCAGCAGCCCGCAGCAGGGGACCGGGGAGCTGTTTTTT. It yields the protein CASSPQQGTGELFF.

This chain joins TRBV7-8 and TRBJ1-5; 7 nucleotides line up with TRBD1. Germline V gene sequence: CDR1 SGHVS, CDR2 FQNEAQ. Unmatched junction bases numbered 17, after V lost 9 bases and J lost 9 bases. The CDR3 loop spans 15 amino acids. The CDR3 loop is CASANEEGAGRPQHF. CDR3 nucleotide sequence: TGTGCCAGTGCTAACGAGGAGGGGGCTGGGCGGCCCCAGCATTTT.

The V call is TRBV5-6, the J call TRBJ2-3, with 9 positions matching TRBD2. CDR1 and CDR2 (germline): SGHDT, YYEEEE. The V and J ends lost 4 bases and 5 bases, in that order; junction bases with no gene match: 5. This CDR3 has 14 amino acids. CDR3 loop: CASSRTSVEDTQYF. CDR3 bases: TGTGCCAGCAGCCGGACTAGCGTTGAAGATACGCAGTATTTT.

This chain links TRBV6-6 with TRBJ1-4, with TRBD1 identical over 10 bases. V shed 2 bases and J 6 bases; nucleotides not matched to a gene: 3. The CDR3 extends over 15 amino acids. Germline V gene lookup returns CDR1 MNHNY and CDR2 SVGAGI (reference sequence). The DNA for the CDR3 is TGTGCCAGCAGTTACCCGACAGGGGGCCATGAAAAACTGTTTTTT. It encodes CASSYPTGGHEKLFF.

The gene calls are TRBV6-5 and TRBJ1-2; D is unclear. The length of the CDR3 is 13 residues. V was shortened by 4 bases and J by 4 bases, with 10 bases between the two germline ends. Germline V CDR1 and CDR2: MNHEY, SVGAGI. The CDR3: CASSSEAGYGYTF. The CDR3 coding sequence is TGTGCCAGCAGTTCAGAGGCGGGCTATGGCTACACCTTC.

This rearrangement joins TRBV13 to TRBJ2-7; TRBD2 matches at 9 bases. V lost 8 bases to trimming and J lost 1 base; unmatched junction nucleotides: 3. Germline CDR1 and CDR2: PRHDT and FYEKMQ (reference sequence). The CDR3 has 13 residues. The CDR3 region has the DNA TGTGCCAGCCGAGCGGGGGGTTCCTACGAGCAGTACTTC. Translation: CASRAGGSYEQYF.